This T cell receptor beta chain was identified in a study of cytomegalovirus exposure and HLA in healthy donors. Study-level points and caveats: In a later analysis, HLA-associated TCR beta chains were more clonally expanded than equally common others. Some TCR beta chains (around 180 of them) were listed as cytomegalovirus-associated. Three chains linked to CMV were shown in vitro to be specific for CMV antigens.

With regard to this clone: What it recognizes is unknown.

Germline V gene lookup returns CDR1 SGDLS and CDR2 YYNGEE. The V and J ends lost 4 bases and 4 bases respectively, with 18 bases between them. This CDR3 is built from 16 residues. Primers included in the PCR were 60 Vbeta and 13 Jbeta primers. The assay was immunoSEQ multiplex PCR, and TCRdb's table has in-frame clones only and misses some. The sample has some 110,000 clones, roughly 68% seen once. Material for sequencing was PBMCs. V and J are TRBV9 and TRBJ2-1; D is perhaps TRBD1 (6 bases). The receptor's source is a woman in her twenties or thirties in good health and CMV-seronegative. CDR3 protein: CASSRSWTDIYNEQFF. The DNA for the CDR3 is TGTGCCAGCAGCCGATCCTGGACAGACATTTACAATGAGCAGTTCTTC.